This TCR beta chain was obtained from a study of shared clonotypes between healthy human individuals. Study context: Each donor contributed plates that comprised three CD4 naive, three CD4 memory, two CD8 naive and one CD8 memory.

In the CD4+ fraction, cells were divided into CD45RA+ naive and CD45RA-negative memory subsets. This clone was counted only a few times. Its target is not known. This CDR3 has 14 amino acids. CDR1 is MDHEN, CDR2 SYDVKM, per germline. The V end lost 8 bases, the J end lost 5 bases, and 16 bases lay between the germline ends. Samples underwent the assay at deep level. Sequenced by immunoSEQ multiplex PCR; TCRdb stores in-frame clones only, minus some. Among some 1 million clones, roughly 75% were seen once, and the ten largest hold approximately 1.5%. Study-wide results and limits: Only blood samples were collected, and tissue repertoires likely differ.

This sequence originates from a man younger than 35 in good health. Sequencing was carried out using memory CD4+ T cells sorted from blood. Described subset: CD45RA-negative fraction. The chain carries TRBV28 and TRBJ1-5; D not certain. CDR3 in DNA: TGTGCCAGCTACTCCGGGGAGACTCATCAGCCCCAGCATTTT. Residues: CASYSGETHQPQHF.